A single sample is the source of the 20 T cell receptor beta chains below, sequenced in a study of cytomegalovirus exposure and HLA in healthy donors. The primer mix had 60 Vbeta and 13 Jbeta primers. TCRdb's table, derived via immunoSEQ multiplex PCR, lists solely in-frame clones and lacks some. The sample yields approximately 200,000 clones, 79% seen once. The sample was PBMCs. The receptor source for this set is a woman younger than 30 in good health and CMV-seronegative.

This chain connects TRBV4-3 to TRBJ1-1; TRBD1 might be the D (6 bases). The CDR3 spans 16 residues. Germline V gene data show CDR1 as LGHNA and CDR2 as YSLEER. Trimming stripped 1 base from V and 6 bases from J, with 18 bases between. CDR3 bases: TGCGCCAGCAGCCAAGGAGCAGGGAAGACAGGCGCTGAAGCTTTCTTT. Translated, it gives CASSQGAGKTGAEAFF.

The chain has TRBV6-5 and TRBJ1-3, with D possibly TRBD1 on 5 matching bases. This CDR3 comprises 15 residues. The V gene's germline CDR1 is MNHEY and CDR2 SVGAGI. V lost 5 bases to trimming and J lost 2 bases, with 13 bases between them. As DNA, the CDR3 is TGTGCCAGCAGTAAAGGGGAATTGGCTGGAAACACCATATATTTT. Translation: CASSKGELAGNTIYF.

The CDR3 sequence: CASAEVRGNEQFF. The CDR3 DNA sequence: TGCGCCAGCGCTGAAGTTAGGGGGAATGAGCAGTTCTTC. This chain uses TRBV5-1 with TRBJ2-1; tentatively, D is TRBD1 (6 bases). The CDR3 is 13 residues long. Per the germline V gene, CDR1 is SGHRS and CDR2 is YFSETQ. The V end lost 7 bases, the J end lost 7 bases, and 15 bases lay between the germline ends.

The gene calls are TRBV18 and TRBJ1-1; D unresolved. CDR1 KGHSH and CDR2 LQKENI come from the germline V gene. Trimming shortened V by 4 bases and J by 0 bases, and 6 bases separated the two germline ends. The CDR3 runs 13 residues. For the CDR3, the DNA is TGTGCCAGCTCACGGAGGGTGAACACTGAAGCTTTCTTT. Its protein is CASSRRVNTEAFF.

The chain employs TRBV11-3 and TRBJ2-1; 8 bases agree with TRBD2. This CDR3 has 13 amino acids. Germline CDR1 and CDR2: SGHNT and YENEEA. V lost 11 bases and J lost 4; bases outside the gene matches: 7. The CDR3 nucleotides read TGTGCCCAATGGTTAGCGGGATACAATGAGCAGTTCTTC. Its translation: CAQWLAGYNEQFF.

This chain joins TRBV19 and TRBJ2-3; the match to TRBD2 covers 8 bases. Trimming cost V 1 base and J 7 bases; bases outside gene matches: 10. Germline lookup yields CDR1 LNHDA and CDR2 SQIVND (reference sequence). This CDR3 region has 16 residues. The CDR3 DNA reads as TGTGCCAGTAGTATAGTTGGAGCGGGAGAGTTTAATACGCAGTATTTT. This gives the protein CASSIVGAGEFNTQYF. The full variable domain, in which reference TRBV19 and TRBJ2-3 provide the parts outside the CDR3, is DGGITQSPKYLFRKEGQNVTLSCEQNLNHDAMYWYRQDPGQGLRLIYYSQIVNDFQKGDIAEGYSVSREKKESFPLTVTSAQKNPTAFYLCASSIVGAGEFNTQYFGPGTRLTVL.

This sequence joins TRBV5-1 and TRBJ1-1; 7 bases are a match to TRBD1. The V gene's germline CDR1 is SGHRS and CDR2 YFSETQ. The V segment lost 0 bases and the J segment 6 bases; nucleotides outside the gene matches: 2. This CDR3 has 13 residues. As DNA, the CDR3 is TGCGCCAGCAGCTTGGTGGGGACAGCTGAAGCTTTCTTT. It is translated as CASSLVGTAEAFF.

The chain carries TRBV5-4 and TRBJ2-7; 8 nucleotides line up with TRBD1. Germline V gene data show CDR1 as SGHNT and CDR2 as YYREEE (reference sequence). The CDR3 runs 16 residues. J gave up 7 bases and V 4 bases, and 16 bases lay outside the gene matches. CDR3 sequence reads: CASSISPQGARSEQYF. The DNA of the CDR3 is TGTGCCAGCAGCATTTCACCGCAGGGGGCGCGATCGGAGCAGTACTTC.

The chain carries TRBV4-1 and TRBJ2-5; 11 bases match TRBD1. The V segment lost 5 bases and the J segment 4 bases; nucleotides outside the gene matches: 12. The CDR3 is made up of 17 amino acids. The V gene's germline CDR1 is MGHRA and CDR2 YSYEKL. CDR3 nucleotides: TGCGCCAGCAGCTTACCCTGGGGACAGGGGGAGGGAGAGACCCAGTACTTC. It is translated as CASSLPWGQGEGETQYF.

The chain joins TRBV29-1 to TRBJ2-5; possibly TRBD2 for D (6 bases). With 1 base removed from V and 0 bases from J, the gap between germline ends came to 9 bases. The CDR3 is 14 residues long. Germline loops: CDR1 SQVTM, CDR2 ANQGSEA. The CDR3 sequence is CSVEGGGYQETQYF. The DNA for the CDR3 is TGCAGCGTTGAAGGGGGAGGTTACCAAGAGACCCAGTACTTC.

The chain has TRBV19 and TRBJ2-1, with TRBD2 matching over 13 bases. The CDR3 contains 15 residues. V lost 4 bases to trimming and J lost 10 bases; unmatched junction nucleotides: 7. CDR1 and CDR2 (germline): LNHDA, SQIVND (reference sequence). The CDR3 loop is CASSSSGTSGIEQFF. In DNA form, the CDR3 reads TGTGCCAGTAGTAGCTCCGGGACTAGCGGGATCGAGCAGTTCTTC. The entire variable domain, with the rest obtained from reference TRBV19 and TRBJ2-1, is as follows: DGGITQSPKYLFRKEGQNVTLSCEQNLNHDAMYWYRQDPGQGLRLIYYSQIVNDFQKGDIAEGYSVSREKKESFPLTVTSAQKNPTAFYLCASSSSGTSGIEQFFGPGTRLTVL.

The chain uses TRBV19 and TRBJ1-5; TRBD1 agrees at 11 bases. Germline CDR1 and CDR2: LNHDA and SQIVND (reference sequence). The length of the CDR3 is 14 residues. The junction had 4 bases not matched to a gene; V was cut back by 6 bases and J by 6 bases. The CDR3 reads CASRGTGGTQPQHF. Here the CDR3 DNA reads TGTGCCAGTAGAGGGACAGGGGGTACTCAGCCCCAGCATTTT.

V usage is TRBV5-1 and J usage is TRBJ2-3, with TRBD1 matching 7 bases. The CDR3 totals 14 residues. With 6 bases clipped from V and 2 bases from J, the junction kept 6 bases outside the gene matches. Germline values: CDR1 SGHRS, CDR2 YFSETQ. The CDR3 here is CASTVTGLTDTQYF. CDR3 bases: TGCGCCAGCACCGTGACAGGGCTCACAGATACGCAGTATTTT.

The chain is built from TRBV2 and TRBJ2-7; 9 bases are a match to TRBD1. Germline V CDR1 and CDR2: SNHLY, FYNNEI. The V gene end was trimmed by 8 bases and the J gene end by 3 bases; junction bases not matched to a gene: 5. This CDR3 contains 13 residues. The CDR3: CASLPGQGYEQYF. The CDR3 bases are TGTGCCAGCCTTCCGGGACAGGGCTACGAGCAGTACTTC.

This clone was seen more than once but under ten times. The V call is TRBV30, the J call TRBJ1-1; 12 nucleotides match TRBD1. Per the germline V gene, CDR1 is GTSNPN and CDR2 is SVGIG (reference sequence). The CDR3 contains 14 residues. J was trimmed by 7 bases and V by 5 bases; bases with no gene match: 8. The CDR3 reads CAWEPGTGGFEAFF. In DNA, the CDR3 is TGTGCCTGGGAGCCCGGGACAGGGGGCTTTGAAGCTTTCTTT.

This sequence joins TRBV27 and TRBJ2-3, with D maybe TRBD2 (5 bases). This CDR3 is 16 amino acids long. V was cut by 5 bases and J by 6 bases, with 21 bases left in between. Germline V gene sequence: CDR1 MNHEY, CDR2 SMNVEV (reference sequence). CDR3 sequence: CASSPEGYFLPDTQYF. DNA for the CDR3: TGTGCCAGCAGTCCCGAGGGCTATTTCCTACCCGATACGCAGTATTTT.

The gene calls are TRBV9 and TRBJ2-7; 7 positions agree with TRBD1. V lost 3 bases to trimming and J lost 3 bases; unmatched junction nucleotides: 9. Germline V gene sequence: CDR1 SGDLS, CDR2 YYNGEE. The CDR3 totals 15 residues. The CDR3 nucleotides read TGTGCCAGCAGCGCATCTGGACAGGTCGGCTACGAGCAGTACTTC. Protein sequence: CASSASGQVGYEQYF.

The rearrangement joins TRBV28 to TRBJ1-2, with a weak D call TRBD1 (5 bases). V was clipped by 6 bases and J by 2 bases, with 10 bases between them. Per germline, CDR1 MDHEN and CDR2 SYDVKM. The CDR3 sequence is 13 residues long. The DNA of the CDR3 is TGTGCCAGCAGGACAGACTCCAACTATGGCTACACCTTC. Protein product: CASRTDSNYGYTF.

The chain carries TRBV5-1 and TRBJ1-1; a weak D match, TRBD1 (5 bases). Trimming removed 3 bases from V and 3 bases from J, with 21 bases in between. From germline, CDR1 is SGHRS and CDR2 YFSETQ. The CDR3 length is 17 residues. The CDR3, as DNA: TGCGCCAGCAGCTCCATACCCGGCAGGGCAAGGGACACTGAAGCTTTCTTT. It is translated as CASSSIPGRARDTEAFF.

The V and J genes are TRBV4-1 and TRBJ1-1; 7 bases line up with TRBD1. V shed 2 bases, J shed 6 bases, and the junction held 0 bases outside the gene matches. This CDR3 has 12 amino acids. Germline CDR1 MGHRA, CDR2 YSYEKL. The CDR3 spells CASSQTGAEAFF. In nucleotides, the CDR3 is TGCGCCAGCAGCCAAACAGGGGCTGAAGCTTTCTTT.